This T cell receptor beta chain was found in a study of control samples from healthy donors and cancer patients. TCRdb's copy holds only in-frame clones and misses some; the assay was immunoSEQ multiplex PCR. The table includes over 80,000 clones, roughly 91% detected once. This clone was detected only once. This CDR3 comprises 14 residues. Germline V CDR1 and CDR2: SGHTA, FQGNSA. V was shortened by 5 bases and J by 6 bases, with 13 bases between the two germline ends. The chain joins TRBV7-2 to TRBJ1-4; D is undetermined. The sequence was collected from a man aged 25 to 40 in good health. The sequenced sample was blood. CDR3 amino acids: CASSGRRADEKLFF. The DNA of the CDR3 is TGTGCCAGCAGCGGTAGGAGGGCGGATGAAAAACTGTTTTTT.